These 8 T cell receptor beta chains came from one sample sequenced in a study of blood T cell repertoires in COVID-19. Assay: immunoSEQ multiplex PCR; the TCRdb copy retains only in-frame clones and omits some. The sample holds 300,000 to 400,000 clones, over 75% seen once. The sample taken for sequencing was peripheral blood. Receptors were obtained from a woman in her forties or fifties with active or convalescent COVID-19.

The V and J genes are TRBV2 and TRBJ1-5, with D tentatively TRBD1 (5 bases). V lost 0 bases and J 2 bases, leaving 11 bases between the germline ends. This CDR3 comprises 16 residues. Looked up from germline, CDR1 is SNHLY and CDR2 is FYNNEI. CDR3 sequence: CASSEALGLRNQPQHF. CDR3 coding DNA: TGTGCCAGCAGTGAAGCTTTGGGACTACGCAATCAGCCCCAGCATTTT. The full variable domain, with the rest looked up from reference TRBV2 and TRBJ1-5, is EPEVTQTPSHQVTQMGQEVILRCVPISNHLYFYWYRQILGQKVEFLVSFYNNEISEKSEIFDDQFSVERPDGSNFTLKIRSTKLEDSAMYFCASSEALGLRNQPQHFGDGTRLSIL.

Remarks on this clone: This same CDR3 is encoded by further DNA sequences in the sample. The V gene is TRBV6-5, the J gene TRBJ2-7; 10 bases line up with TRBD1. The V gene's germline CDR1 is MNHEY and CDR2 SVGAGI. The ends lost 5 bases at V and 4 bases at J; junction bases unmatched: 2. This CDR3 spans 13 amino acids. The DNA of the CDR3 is TGTGCCAGCAGTAGGGACAGGGGTTACGAGCAGTACTTC. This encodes CASSRDRGYEQYF.

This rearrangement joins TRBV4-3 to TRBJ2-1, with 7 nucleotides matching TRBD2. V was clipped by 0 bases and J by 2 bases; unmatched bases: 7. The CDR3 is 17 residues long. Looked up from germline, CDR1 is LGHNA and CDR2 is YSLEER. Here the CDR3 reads CASSQDRGLAAYNEQFF. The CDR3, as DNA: TGCGCCAGCAGCCAAGATCGAGGGCTAGCGGCCTACAATGAGCAGTTCTTC.

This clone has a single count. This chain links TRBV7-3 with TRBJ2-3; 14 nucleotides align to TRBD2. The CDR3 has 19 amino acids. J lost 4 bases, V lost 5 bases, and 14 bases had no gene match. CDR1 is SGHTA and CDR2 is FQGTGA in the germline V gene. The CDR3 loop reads CASSPPGTSGGFSADTQYF. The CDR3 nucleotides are TGTGCCAGCAGCCCGCCAGGGACTAGCGGGGGATTCAGTGCAGATACGCAGTATTTT. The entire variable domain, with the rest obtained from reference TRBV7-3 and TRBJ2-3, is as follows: GAGVSQTPSNKVTEKGKYVELRCDPISGHTALYWYRQSLGQGPEFLIYFQGTGAADDSGLPNDRFFAVRPEGSVSTLKIQRTERGDSAVYLCASSPPGTSGGFSADTQYFGPGTRLTVL.

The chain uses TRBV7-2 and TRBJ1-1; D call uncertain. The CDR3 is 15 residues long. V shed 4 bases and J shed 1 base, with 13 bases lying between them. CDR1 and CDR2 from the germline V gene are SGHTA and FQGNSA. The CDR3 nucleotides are TGTGCCAGCAGCTACCAAGGCGGGAAGAACACTGAAGCTTTCTTT. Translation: CASSYQGGKNTEAFF.

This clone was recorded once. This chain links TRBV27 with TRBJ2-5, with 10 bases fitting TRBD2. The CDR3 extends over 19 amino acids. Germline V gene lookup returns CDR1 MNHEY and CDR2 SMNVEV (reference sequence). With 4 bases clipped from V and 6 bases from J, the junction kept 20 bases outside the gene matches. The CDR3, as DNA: TGTGCCAGCAGTTCTGTCCCCCCGAGCGGGAGGGGGGTTACAAAGACCCAGTACTTC. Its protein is CASSSVPPSGRGVTKTQYF.

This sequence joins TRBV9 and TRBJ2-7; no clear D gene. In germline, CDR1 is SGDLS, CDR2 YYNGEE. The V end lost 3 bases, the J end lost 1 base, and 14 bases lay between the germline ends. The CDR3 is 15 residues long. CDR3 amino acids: CASSAGSGPSYEQYF. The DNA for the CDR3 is TGTGCCAGCAGCGCAGGAAGTGGGCCATCCTACGAGCAGTACTTC. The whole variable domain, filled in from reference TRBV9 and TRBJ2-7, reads DSGVTQTPKHLITATGQRVTLRCSPRSGDLSVYWYQQSLDQGLQFLIQYYNGEERAKGNILERFSAQQFPDLHSELNLSSLELGDSALYFCASSAGSGPSYEQYFGPGTRLTVT.

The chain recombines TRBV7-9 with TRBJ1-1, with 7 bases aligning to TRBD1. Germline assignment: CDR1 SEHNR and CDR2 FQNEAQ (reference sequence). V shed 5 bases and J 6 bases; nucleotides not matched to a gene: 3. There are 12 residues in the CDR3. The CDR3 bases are TGTGCCAGCAGCATAGGACAGGCTGAAGCTTTCTTT. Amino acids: CASSIGQAEAFF.